The 3 T cell receptor beta chains below were found in one sample sequenced in a study of persistence of HIV-infected CD4 T cells. Cells were stimulated with overlapping HIV-1 Gag 15-mer peptides. CD40L/CD69 double-negative CD45RO-high memory CD4+ T cells were collected. This was the immunoSEQ version 4 assay in survey mode. Only in-frame clones appear in the TCRdb table, and some are missing; sequencing was by immunoSEQ multiplex PCR. The sample has about 40,000 clones, 78% seen once. Their antigen targets remain unknown. This specimen consisted of CD4+ T cells sorted from PBMCs after roughly 18-hour stimulation, obtained from a patient who received antiretroviral therapy. These receptor sequences come from an adult man with HIV who was CMV-seropositive.

This clone has just one count. The chain uses TRBV24-1 and TRBJ1-5; D unresolved. The V end was cut by 3 bases, the J end by 5 bases, with 4 bases between. Germline V gene sequence: CDR1 KGHDR, CDR2 SFDVKD. The CDR3 length is 12 residues. CDR3 region: CATSDPHQPQHF. CDR3 nucleotides: TGTGCCACCAGTGATCCTCATCAGCCCCAGCATTTT.

The V and J genes are TRBV5-4 and TRBJ1-2; D gene unclear. Trimming shortened V by 2 bases and J by 5 bases, and 7 bases separated the two germline ends. This CDR3 is built from 12 residues. Germline V gives CDR1 SGHNT, CDR2 YYREEE (reference sequence). CDR3 sequence (DNA): TGTGCCAGCAGCTTTGACAAATATGGCTACACCTTC. It codes for CASSFDKYGYTF.

V and J are TRBV6-2 or TRBV6-3 and TRBJ1-1; 7 nucleotides match TRBD1. The germline gives CDR1 MNHEY, CDR2 SVGEGT. CDR3 length equals 13 residues. The V and J ends lost 6 bases and 12 bases, in that order; junction bases with no gene match: 13. CDR3 nucleotides: TGTGCCAGCAGCCCGCCTTGGGACAGTTCGTCTTTCTTT. This translates into CASSPPWDSSSFF.